This T cell receptor beta chain was identified in a study of regulatory T cells in long-lasting Graves disease. Study in general: Graves' patients (newly diagnosed) had been on antithyroid drugs under 3 months.

Findings of the study overall: Only a small sample size was used, which may have cut accuracy. Persistent disease preferred TRBV28, TRBJ1-2 and TRBJ2-5; new disease, TRBV20-1 and TRBJ2-1.

CDR3-region Arm-PCR and iRepertoire HTBI primers produced the TCR beta libraries. MiXCR, run by TCRdb on the multiplex PCR reads, gives a single entry per CDR3 protein. The sample yields approximately 360,000 distinct CDR3 sequences, approximately 12% seen once. The time point here: newly diagnosed GD, antithyroid drugs for less than 3 months. With RNA extracted from PBMCs as input, the TCR library was made. The CDR3 is 13 residues long. Germline CDR1 is DFQATT and CDR2 is SNEGSKA (reference sequence). The V gene lost 2 bases and the J gene lost 3 bases, with 11 bases spanning the gap. This clonotype was detected many times. Its antigen is currently unknown. This sample was also put to use in a study of T cells in Graves' hyperthyroidism and ophthalmopathy. That study reports: Among the patients, aged 18 to 65, hyperthyroidism was newly diagnosed and had lasted under 2 months.

The V gene is TRBV20-1, the J gene TRBJ2-7; D remains unclear. The sample here was peripheral blood mononuclear cells (PBMCs), taken at new diagnosis, from a patient treated with antithyroid drugs. The clonotype was recovered from a woman between 18 and 29 years old with Graves disease. The CDR3 DNA sequence: TGCAGTGCTAGACGCCCGCCAATCTACGAGCAGTACTTC. Amino acids: CSARRPPIYEQYF.